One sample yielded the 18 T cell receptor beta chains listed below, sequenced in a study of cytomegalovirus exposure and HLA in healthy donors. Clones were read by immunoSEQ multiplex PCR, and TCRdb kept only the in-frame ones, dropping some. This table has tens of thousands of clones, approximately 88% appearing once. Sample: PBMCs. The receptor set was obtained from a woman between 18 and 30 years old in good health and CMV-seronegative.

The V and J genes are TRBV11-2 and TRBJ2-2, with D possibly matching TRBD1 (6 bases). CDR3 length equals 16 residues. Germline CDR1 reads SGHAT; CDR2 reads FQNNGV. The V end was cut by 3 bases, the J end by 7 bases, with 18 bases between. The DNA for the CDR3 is TGTGCCAGCAGCTTGCTCCCCAGGGGCGGATACGGGGAGCTGTTTTTT. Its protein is CASSLLPRGGYGELFF.

CDR3: CASSLVTGRDNSPLHF. The CDR3 DNA follows: TGTGCCAGCAGCTTAGTGACTGGGCGGGATAATTCACCCCTCCACTTT. The V call is TRBV7-2, the J call TRBJ1-6; D not resolved. Trimming took off 1 base at V and 5 bases at J, with 12 bases between the two ends. From germline, CDR1 is SGHTA and CDR2 FQGNSA. This CDR3 has 16 residues.

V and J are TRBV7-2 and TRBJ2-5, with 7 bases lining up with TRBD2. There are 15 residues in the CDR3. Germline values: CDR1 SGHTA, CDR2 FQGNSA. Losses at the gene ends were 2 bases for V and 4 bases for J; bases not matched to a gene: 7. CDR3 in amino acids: CASSLSLADAETQYF. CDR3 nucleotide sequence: TGTGCCAGCAGCTTAAGCCTAGCGGACGCAGAGACCCAGTACTTC.

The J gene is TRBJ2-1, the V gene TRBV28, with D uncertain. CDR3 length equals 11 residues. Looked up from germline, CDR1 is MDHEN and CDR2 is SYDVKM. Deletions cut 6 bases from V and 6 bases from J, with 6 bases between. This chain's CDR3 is CASSVPNEQFF. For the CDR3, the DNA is TGTGCCAGCAGCGTTCCCAATGAGCAGTTCTTC.

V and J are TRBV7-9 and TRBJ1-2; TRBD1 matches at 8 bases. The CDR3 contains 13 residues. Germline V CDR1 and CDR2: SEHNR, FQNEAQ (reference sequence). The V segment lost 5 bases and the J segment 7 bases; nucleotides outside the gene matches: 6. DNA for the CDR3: TGTGCCAGCAGCCCCCAGGGGGCATTTGGCTACACCTTC. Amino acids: CASSPQGAFGYTF. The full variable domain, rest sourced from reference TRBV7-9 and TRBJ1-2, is DTGVSQNPRHKITKRGQNVTFRCDPISEHNRLYWYRQTLGQGPEFLTYFQNEAQLEKSRLLSDRFSAERPKGSFSTLEIQRTEQGDSAMYLCASSPQGAFGYTFGSGTRLTVV.

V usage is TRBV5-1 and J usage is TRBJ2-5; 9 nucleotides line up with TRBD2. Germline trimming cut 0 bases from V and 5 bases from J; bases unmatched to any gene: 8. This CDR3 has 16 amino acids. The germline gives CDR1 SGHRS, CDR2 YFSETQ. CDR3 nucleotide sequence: TGCGCCAGCAGCTTGGCTTTAGCGGGAGAGGGGGAGACCCAGTACTTC. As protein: CASSLALAGEGETQYF.

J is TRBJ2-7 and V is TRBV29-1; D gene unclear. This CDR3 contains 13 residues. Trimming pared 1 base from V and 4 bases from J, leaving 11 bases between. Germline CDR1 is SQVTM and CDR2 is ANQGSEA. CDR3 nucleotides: TGCAGCGTTGAAGTCCTAGATAGGTACGAGCAGTACTTC. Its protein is CSVEVLDRYEQYF.

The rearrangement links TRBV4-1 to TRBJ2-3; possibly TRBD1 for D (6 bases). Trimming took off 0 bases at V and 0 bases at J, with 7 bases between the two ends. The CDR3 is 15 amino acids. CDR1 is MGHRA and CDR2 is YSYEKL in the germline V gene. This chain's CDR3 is CASSQDGGSTDTQYF. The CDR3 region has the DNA TGCGCCAGCAGCCAAGATGGGGGCAGCACAGATACGCAGTATTTT.

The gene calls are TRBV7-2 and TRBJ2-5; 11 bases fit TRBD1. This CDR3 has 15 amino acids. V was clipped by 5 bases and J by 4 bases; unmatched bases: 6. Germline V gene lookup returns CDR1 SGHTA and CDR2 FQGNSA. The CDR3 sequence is CASSPDRGLRETQYF. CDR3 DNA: TGTGCCAGCAGCCCGGACAGGGGGCTTCGAGAGACCCAGTACTTC.

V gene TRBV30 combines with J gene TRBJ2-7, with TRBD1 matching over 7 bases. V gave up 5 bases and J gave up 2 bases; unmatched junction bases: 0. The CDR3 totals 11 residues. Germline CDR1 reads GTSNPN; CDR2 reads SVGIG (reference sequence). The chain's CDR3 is CAWGTAYEQYF. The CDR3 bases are TGTGCCTGGGGGACAGCCTACGAGCAGTACTTC.

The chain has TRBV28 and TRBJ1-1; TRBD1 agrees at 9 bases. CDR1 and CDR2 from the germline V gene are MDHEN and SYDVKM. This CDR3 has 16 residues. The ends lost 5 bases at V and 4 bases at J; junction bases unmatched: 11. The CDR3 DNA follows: TGTGCCAGCAGTCCGGGACAGGGTAAGGAGTTCACTGAAGCTTTCTTT. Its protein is CASSPGQGKEFTEAFF.

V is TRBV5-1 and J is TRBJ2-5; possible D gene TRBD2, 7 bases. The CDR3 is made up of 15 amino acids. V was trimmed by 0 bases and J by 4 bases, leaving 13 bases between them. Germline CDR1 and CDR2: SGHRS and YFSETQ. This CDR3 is CASSLAGGLAETQYF. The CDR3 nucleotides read TGCGCCAGCAGCTTGGCCGGGGGGCTCGCAGAGACCCAGTACTTC.

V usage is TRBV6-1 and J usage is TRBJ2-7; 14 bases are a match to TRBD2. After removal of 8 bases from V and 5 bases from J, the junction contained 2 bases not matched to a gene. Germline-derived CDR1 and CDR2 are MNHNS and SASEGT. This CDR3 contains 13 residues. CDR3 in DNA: TGTGCCAGCGGGACTAGCGGGAGTCACGAGCAGTACTTC. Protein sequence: CASGTSGSHEQYF.

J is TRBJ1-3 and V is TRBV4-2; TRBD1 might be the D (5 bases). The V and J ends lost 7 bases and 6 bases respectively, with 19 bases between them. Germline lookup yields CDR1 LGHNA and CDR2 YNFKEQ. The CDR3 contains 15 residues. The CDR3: CASNGRLGDENTIYF. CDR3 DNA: TGTGCCAGCAACGGGAGACTAGGGGATGAAAACACCATATATTTT.

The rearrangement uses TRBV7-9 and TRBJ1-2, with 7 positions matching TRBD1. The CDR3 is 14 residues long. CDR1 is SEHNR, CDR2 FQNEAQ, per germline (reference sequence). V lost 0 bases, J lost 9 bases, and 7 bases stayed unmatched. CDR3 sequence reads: CASSLAGQATRYTF. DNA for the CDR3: TGTGCCAGCAGCTTAGCAGGACAGGCAACGCGCTACACCTTC. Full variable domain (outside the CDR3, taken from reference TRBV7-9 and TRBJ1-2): DTGVSQNPRHKITKRGQNVTFRCDPISEHNRLYWYRQTLGQGPEFLTYFQNEAQLEKSRLLSDRFSAERPKGSFSTLEIQRTEQGDSAMYLCASSLAGQATRYTFGSGTRLTVV.

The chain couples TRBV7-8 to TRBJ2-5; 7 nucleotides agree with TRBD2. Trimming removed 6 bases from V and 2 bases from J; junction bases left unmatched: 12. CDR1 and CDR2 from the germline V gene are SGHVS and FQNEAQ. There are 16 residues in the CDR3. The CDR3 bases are TGTGCCAGCAGGTTCCCCGGGCGGGGGATGCAAGAGACCCAGTACTTC. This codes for CASRFPGRGMQETQYF.

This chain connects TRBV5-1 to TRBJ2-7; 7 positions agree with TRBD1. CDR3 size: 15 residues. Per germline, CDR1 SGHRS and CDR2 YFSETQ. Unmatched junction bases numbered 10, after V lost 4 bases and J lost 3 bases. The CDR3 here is CASSPAAGGRYEQYF. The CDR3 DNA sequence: TGCGCCAGCAGCCCGGCGGCAGGGGGACGCTACGAGCAGTACTTC.

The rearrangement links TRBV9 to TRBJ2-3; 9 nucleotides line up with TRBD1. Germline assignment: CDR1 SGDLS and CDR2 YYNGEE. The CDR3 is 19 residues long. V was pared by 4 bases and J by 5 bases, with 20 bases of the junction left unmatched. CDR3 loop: CASSLTLSPGQGGKDTQYF. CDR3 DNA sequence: TGTGCCAGCAGCCTCACTCTATCACCGGGACAGGGAGGAAAAGATACGCAGTATTTT. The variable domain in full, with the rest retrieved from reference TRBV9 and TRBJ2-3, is DSGVTQTPKHLITATGQRVTLRCSPRSGDLSVYWYQQSLDQGLQFLIQYYNGEERAKGNILERFSAQQFPDLHSELNLSSLELGDSALYFCASSLTLSPGQGGKDTQYFGPGTRLTVL.